Each of the 9 T cell receptor gamma chains below was sequenced from the same sample in a study of gamma-delta chains in newborns, infants, children. TCRdb reprocessed the reads using CATT. The repertoire holds roughly 2,600 gamma-chain clones, with around 40% as singletons. The sample comprised blood. The receptor set was obtained from a child who was a newborn, infant or young child, either healthy, febrile or measles-vaccinated (not recorded which).

In the case of this clone: This CDR3 is also generated by other DNA sequences in the sample. V and J are TRGV4 and TRGJ1 or TRGJ2. The J gene, left out of TCRdb, was set here by checking the DNA against germline. CDR1 and CDR2 from the germline V gene are EGSTGY and YDSYTSSV. Trimming cost V 1 base and J 0 bases; bases outside gene matches: 3. This CDR3 is built from 14 residues. The chain's CDR3 is CATWDGSNYYKKLF. The DNA of the CDR3 is TGTGCCACCTGGGATGGTTCGAATTATTATAAGAAACTCTTT.

V and J are TRGV4 and TRGJ1 or TRGJ2. TCRdb offers no J gene call, so here the DNA was matched to germline to obtain one. V lost 4 bases, J lost 8 bases, and 5 bases stayed unmatched. The germline V gene has CDR1 EGSTGY and CDR2 YDSYTSSV. The CDR3 has 11 amino acids. CDR3 coding DNA: TGTGCCACCTGGGAAGGACATAAGAAACTCTTT. Translated: CATWEGHKKLF.

CDR3 nucleotides: TGTGCCACCTGGGATGGGGAGGCTTATAAGAAACTCTTT. Its protein is CATWDGEAYKKLF. V usage is TRGV4 and J usage is TRGJ1 or TRGJ2. TCRdb offers no J gene call, so here the DNA was matched to germline to obtain one. This CDR3 spans 13 amino acids. V lost 0 bases, J lost 6 bases, and 5 bases stayed unmatched. Germline CDR1 reads EGSTGY; CDR2 reads YDSYTSSV.

This clone has a handful of counts. The chain combines TRGV9 with TRGJ1 or TRGJ2. Germline V gene lookup returns CDR1 GITISATS and CDR2 ISYDGTV (reference sequence). The CDR3 totals 12 residues. The J segment lost 3 bases and the V segment lost 1 base, leaving 0 bases of the junction unmatched. The CDR3 DNA is TGTGCCTTGTGGGAGGTTTATTATAAGAAACTCTTT. This codes for CALWEVYYKKLF.

There are a few counts of this clone. V gene TRGV5 combines with J gene TRGJ1 or TRGJ2. The J gene is absent in TCRdb and was assigned here via DNA matching to germline. Germline V CDR1 and CDR2: VINAFY, YDVSNSKD. Trimming at V came to 3 bases and at J to 0 bases, leaving 5 bases not matched to a gene. The CDR3 consists of 14 residues. DNA for the CDR3: TGTGCCACCTGGGACGGAACGAATTATTATAAGAAACTCTTT. It codes for CATWDGTNYYKKLF.

On this clone: At one end, the junction sequence differs from germline, possibly due to a read error. The chain carries TRGV4 and TRGJP2. TCRdb gives no J gene; it was assigned here by matching the DNA to germline. Per germline, CDR1 EGSTGY and CDR2 YDSYTSSV. The CDR3 contains 15 residues. CDR3 coding DNA: TGTGCCGCCTGGGATGACCCCGATAGTGATTGGATCAAGACGTTT. This codes for CAAWDDPDSDWIKTF.

This chain links TRGV8 with TRGJP1. TCRdb gives no J gene; it was assigned here by matching the DNA to germline. The CDR3 runs 12 residues. Germline V gene lookup returns CDR1 VENAVY and CDR2 YDSYNSRV. J lost 4 bases, V lost 6 bases, and 2 bases had no gene match. The CDR3 DNA reads as TGTGCCACCTGGCTCACTGGTTGGTTCAAGATATTT. Translation: CATWLTGWFKIF.

This clone has just a few counts. The chain is built from TRGV4 and TRGJ1 or TRGJ2. Trimming cost V 4 bases and J 12 bases; bases outside gene matches: 9. Germline CDR1 EGSTGY, CDR2 YDSYTSSV. The CDR3 is made up of 11 amino acids. CDR3 amino acids: CATWDRGAKLF. The CDR3 DNA sequence: TGTGCCACCTGGGACCGCGGTGCGAAACTCTTT.

This chain connects TRGV4 to TRGJ1 or TRGJ2. This CDR3 contains 12 residues. With 3 bases clipped from V and 6 bases from J, the junction kept 5 bases outside the gene matches. Looked up from germline, CDR1 is EGSTGY and CDR2 is YDSYTSSV. CDR3 sequence: CATWDFIYKKLF. The CDR3 DNA follows: TGTGCCACCTGGGATTTTATTTATAAGAAACTCTTT.